Shown below are 28 T cell receptor beta chains from a single sample sequenced in a study of post-analysis software for immune sequencing data. Whole-study findings and limits: Included in a set of 5 or 6 TRBV segments more frequent in patients than controls were TRBV5-6, TRBV5-1 and TRBV20-1.

Each TCR beta cDNA library carried unique molecular identifiers. TCRdb ran MiXCR on the PCR reads and lists one entry per CDR3 protein. Of hundreds of thousands of distinct CDR3 sequences in the sample, around 27% were seen once. The antigens of these receptors remain unknown. Specimen: blood. The receptors stem from a girl under 18 with multiple sclerosis.

The chain combines TRBV20-1 with TRBJ2-1; D is uncertain. Germline CDR1 DFQATT, CDR2 SNEGSKA (reference sequence). V was shortened by 3 bases and J by 0 bases, with 9 bases between the two germline ends. The CDR3 has 14 amino acids. CDR3 in amino acids: CSASGPTSYNEQFF. Here the CDR3 DNA reads TGCAGTGCTAGTGGCCCAACCTCCTACAATGAGCAGTTCTTC.

This CDR3 is CASSYSIAANEETQYF. The CDR3 DNA follows: TGTGCCAGCAGTTACTCCATTGCGGCTAATGAAGAGACCCAGTACTTC. The rearrangement uses TRBV6-5 and TRBJ2-5, with no clear D. This CDR3 is built from 16 residues. Trimming removed 0 bases at V and 3 bases at J, with 14 bases between. Germline V lookup: CDR1 MNHEY, CDR2 SVGAGI.

The chain links TRBV27 to TRBJ2-3, with a tentative D call TRBD1 (5 bases). The CDR3 spans 14 residues. Trimming pared 6 bases from V and 6 bases from J, leaving 16 bases between. Germline V gives CDR1 MNHEY, CDR2 SMNVEV (reference sequence). DNA for the CDR3: TGTGCCAGCAGAAAGTGGGGCTCCTCGGATACGCAGTATTTT. Protein sequence: CASRKWGSSDTQYF.

This clonotype has only a few counts. V is TRBV5-1 and J is TRBJ2-1, with 10 bases fitting TRBD2. The CDR3 sequence is 16 residues long. Trimming removed 2 bases from V and 4 bases from J; junction bases left unmatched: 6. From germline, CDR1 is SGHRS and CDR2 YFSETQ. CDR3 bases: TGCGCCAGCAGCTTTATACTAGCGGGAACATACAATGAGCAGTTCTTC. Protein sequence: CASSFILAGTYNEQFF.

This rearrangement joins TRBV20-1 to TRBJ2-5, with TRBD1 matching 12 bases. Germline-derived CDR1 and CDR2 are DFQATT and SNEGSKA (reference sequence). CDR3 length: 15 amino acids. The ends lost 4 bases at V and 11 bases at J; junction bases unmatched: 14. CDR3 in amino acids: CSANRPGTGGREQYF. The CDR3 nucleotides read TGCAGTGCTAACCGACCCGGGACAGGGGGCCGGGAGCAGTACTTC.

This chain connects TRBV20-1 to TRBJ1-5, with D perhaps matching TRBD1 (5 bases). Germline CDR1 is DFQATT and CDR2 is SNEGSKA (reference sequence). V was clipped by 3 bases and J by 0 bases, with 12 bases between them. The CDR3 sequence is 15 residues long. DNA for the CDR3: TGCAGTGCTAGGAAGGCGGGGGATAGCAATCAGCCCCAGCATTTT. Translation gives CSARKAGDSNQPQHF.

This clonotype has a handful of counts. V gene TRBV7-8 combines with J gene TRBJ2-6; weak D call: TRBD1 (5 bases). Germline V CDR1 and CDR2: SGHVS, FQNEAQ. Trimming took 5 bases from V and 0 from J, leaving 17 bases between them. The CDR3 is 18 amino acids. Here the CDR3 reads CASSPGQGLFSGANVLTF. The DNA for the CDR3 is TGTGCCAGCAGCCCAGGACAAGGCCTTTTCTCTGGGGCCAACGTCCTGACTTTC.

CDR3 sequence: CASSLRFLAGGTCEQYF. The CDR3 coding sequence is TGTGCCAGCAGTTTAAGGTTTCTTGCGGGAGGAACCTGCGAGCAGTACTTC. The chain joins TRBV27 to TRBJ2-4, with 8 bases that match TRBD2. The better agreement between TRBJ2-7 and the DNA end casts doubt on the J call. The CDR3 contains 17 residues. From germline, CDR1 is MNHEY and CDR2 SMNVEV (reference sequence).

The chain joins TRBV7-9 to TRBJ2-3, with unresolved D. V dropped 5 bases and J dropped 0 bases, with 15 bases sitting between them. Germline V gene data show CDR1 as SEHNR and CDR2 as FQNEAQ (reference sequence). The CDR3 is made up of 16 amino acids. The CDR3 is CASSTPDTRSTDTQYF. CDR3 nucleotides: TGTGCCAGCAGCACTCCGGATACCCGAAGCACAGATACGCAGTATTTT.

This chain links TRBV7-2 with TRBJ1-1; D unclear. CDR1 is SGHTA and CDR2 is FQGNSA in the germline V gene. The CDR3 covers 13 residues. V shed 5 bases and J shed 11 bases, with 18 bases lying between them. CDR3 in amino acids: CASSPSPGREAFF. Written as DNA, the CDR3 is TGTGCCAGCAGCCCCTCCCCCGGTCGAGAGGCTTTCTTT.

The rearrangement links TRBV6-5 to TRBJ2-2; 9 positions match TRBD1. V was pared by 7 bases and J by 2 bases, with 5 bases of the junction left unmatched. Germline CDR1 and CDR2: MNHEY and SVGAGI. The CDR3 length is 15 residues. The CDR3 reads CASNPGQGNTGELFF. Here the CDR3 DNA reads TGTGCCAGCAACCCGGGACAGGGTAACACCGGGGAGCTGTTTTTT.

The chain employs TRBV9 and TRBJ2-3; 7 bases are a match to TRBD2. The CDR3 runs to 15 residues. Germline-derived CDR1 and CDR2 are SGDLS and YYNGEE. V lost 6 bases to trimming and J lost 4 bases; unmatched junction nucleotides: 11. The CDR3 sequence: CASTPGAGFADTQYF. The CDR3 DNA reads TGTGCCAGCACGCCTGGAGCGGGGTTTGCAGATACGCAGTATTTT.

This clonotype occurred a few times. The chain links TRBV7-9 to TRBJ1-2, with a possible D match to TRBD1 (5 bases). Germline values: CDR1 SEHNR, CDR2 FQNEAQ (reference sequence). The CDR3 runs to 15 residues. V was trimmed by 1 base and J by 4 bases, leaving 13 bases between them. The CDR3: CASSLGDPSTYGYTF. The DNA of the CDR3 is TGTGCCAGCAGCTTAGGGGACCCCTCGACCTATGGCTACACCTTC.

The chain couples TRBV10-3 to TRBJ1-2; D unclear. V was shortened by 2 bases and J by 3 bases, with 4 bases between the two germline ends. The germline V gene has CDR1 ENHRY and CDR2 SYGVKD. The CDR3 consists of 12 residues. The DNA for the CDR3 is TGTGCCATCAGTGAGGGGGACTATGGCTACACCTTC. This sequence encodes CAISEGDYGYTF.

This clonotype was observed a few times. The V gene is TRBV7-2, the J gene TRBJ2-1; perhaps TRBD1 as D (5 bases). In germline, CDR1 is SGHTA, CDR2 FQGNSA. V was shortened by 2 bases and J by 6 bases, with 14 bases between the two germline ends. The CDR3 is made up of 15 amino acids. CDR3 in DNA: TGTGCCAGCAGCTTACGTGGACAACCCCCCAATGAGCAGTTCTTC. It translates to CASSLRGQPPNEQFF.

This clonotype was observed a few times. V usage is TRBV7-2 and J usage is TRBJ1-6, with a possible D match to TRBD1 (5 bases). Germline V gene data show CDR1 as SGHTA and CDR2 as FQGNSA. Trimming removed 5 bases at V and 7 bases at J, with 9 bases between. The CDR3 contains 13 residues. CDR3: CASSQWGNSPLHF. Written as DNA, the CDR3 is TGTGCCAGCAGCCAGTGGGGGAATTCACCCCTCCACTTT.

The chain links TRBV10-3 to TRBJ2-5, with D possibly matching TRBD2 (6 bases). CDR3 length equals 14 residues. V lost 7 bases, J lost 11 bases, and 23 bases lay in between. Germline V gives CDR1 ENHRY, CDR2 SYGVKD. The CDR3 sequence: CAIMGGMSYNEQYF. CDR3 bases: TGTGCCATCATGGGCGGGATGTCCTACAATGAGCAGTACTTC.

V is TRBV9 and J is TRBJ1-1; D remains ambiguous. Germline loops: CDR1 SGDLS, CDR2 YYNGEE. V gave up 0 bases and J gave up 2 bases, with 17 bases separating them. This CDR3 has 17 amino acids. The CDR3 sequence is CASSVDPSPLVNTEAFF. Written as DNA, the CDR3 is TGTGCCAGCAGCGTAGATCCGTCGCCGTTGGTCAACACTGAAGCTTTCTTT.

This clonotype was detected only a few times. The chain is built from TRBV28 and TRBJ1-2, with D tentatively TRBD1 (6 bases). This CDR3 region has 14 residues. Trimming left V 5 bases short and J 6 bases short, with 16 bases between. CDR1 MDHEN and CDR2 SYDVKM come from the germline V gene. The CDR3 loop reads CASSRAGEWDGYTF. The DNA of the CDR3 is TGTGCCAGCAGTCGGGCAGGGGAATGGGATGGCTACACCTTC.

As for this clonotype: The junction shows a germline mismatch at one end, possibly a read error. The rearrangement links TRBV5-1 to TRBJ2-6; perhaps TRBD1 as D (6 bases). This CDR3 has 15 residues. The germline gives CDR1 SGHRS, CDR2 YFSETQ. CDR3 residues: CANSPTGTGANVLTF. For the CDR3, the DNA is TGCGCCAACAGCCCTACAGGGACCGGGGCCAACGTCCTGACTTTC. Looking up the rest from reference TRBV5-1 and TRBJ2-6 gives the full variable domain: KAGVTQTPRYLIKTRGQQVTLSCSPISGHRSVSWYQQTPGQGLQFLFEYFSETQRNKGNFPGRFSGRQFSNSRSEMNVSTLELGDSALYLCANSPTGTGANVLTFGAGSRLTVL.

This clonotype has just one count. J is TRBJ1-1 and V is TRBV12-3 or TRBV12-4, with 8 bases matching TRBD1. The length of the CDR3 is 14 residues. V was clipped by 6 bases and J by 11 bases; unmatched bases: 14. The CDR3 nucleotides are TGTGCCAGCAGCCGACAGGGGCCGGCTCTAGGGGCTTTCTTT. Translating it yields CASSRQGPALGAFF.

The V call is TRBV6-1, the J call TRBJ2-5, with 9 bases aligning to TRBD2. Gene TRBJ2-7 matches the end of the DNA better, so the J call may be wrong. Germline CDR1 is MNHNS and CDR2 is SASEGT. The CDR3 runs 19 residues. CDR3 protein: CASSPPRGFGLAGDNEQYF. The CDR3 DNA reads TGTGCCAGCAGTCCCCCTAGGGGGTTTGGATTAGCGGGAGACAACGAGCAGTACTTC.

This clonotype has more than one count but fewer than ten. The rearrangement joins TRBV6-4 to TRBJ1-6; D is undetermined. Trimming cost V 6 bases and J 5 bases, with 14 bases left between them. This CDR3 spans 15 amino acids. Germline CDR1 is MRHNA and CDR2 is SNTAGT. CDR3: CASRPQGFHNSPLHF. The CDR3 coding sequence is TGTGCCAGCAGGCCTCAAGGATTCCATAATTCACCCCTCCACTTT.

The rearrangement joins TRBV6-2 or TRBV6-3 to TRBJ1-2, with TRBD1 matching over 7 bases. Germline V lookup: CDR1 MNHEY, CDR2 SVGEGT. V shed 5 bases and J 2 bases; nucleotides not matched to a gene: 8. The length of the CDR3 is 15 residues. The DNA for the CDR3 is TGTGCCAGCAGTCGACGAGGACAGGAGAACTATGGCTACACCTTC. Translating gives CASSRRGQENYGYTF.

The chain recombines TRBV9 with TRBJ2-3; D is unclear. CDR3 length: 14 residues. The V gene's germline CDR1 is SGDLS and CDR2 YYNGEE. Trimming took 3 bases from V and 4 from J, leaving 12 bases between them. This chain's CDR3 is CASSAGQMPDTQYF. CDR3 in DNA: TGTGCCAGCAGCGCCGGTCAAATGCCAGATACGCAGTATTTT. Based on the CDR3 plus reference TRBV9 and TRBJ2-3, the full variable domain is DSGVTQTPKHLITATGQRVTLRCSPRSGDLSVYWYQQSLDQGLQFLIQYYNGEERAKGNILERFSAQQFPDLHSELNLSSLELGDSALYFCASSAGQMPDTQYFGPGTRLTVL.

J is TRBJ1-1 and V is TRBV29-1; 9 nucleotides align to TRBD1. The CDR3 sequence is 12 residues long. Trimming removed 5 bases from V and 4 bases from J; junction bases left unmatched: 2. Germline V lookup: CDR1 SQVTM, CDR2 ANQGSEA. The CDR3 region has the DNA TGCAGCGTTTCGGGACAGGGCACTGAAGCTTTCTTT. Translated: CSVSGQGTEAFF.

This chain connects TRBV7-9 to TRBJ1-2; D gene ambiguous. V was shortened by 2 bases and J by 3 bases, with 13 bases between the two germline ends. The CDR3 runs 15 residues. The germline CDR1 and CDR2 sequences are SEHNR and FQNEAQ (reference sequence). The CDR3 here is CASSLSELGDYGYTF. Here the CDR3 DNA reads TGTGCCAGCAGCTTATCAGAGCTAGGAGACTATGGCTACACCTTC.

V usage is TRBV11-1 and J usage is TRBJ2-5; perhaps TRBD2 as D (5 bases). From germline, CDR1 is SGHAT and CDR2 FQDESV (reference sequence). The length of the CDR3 is 15 residues. V was clipped by 1 base and J by 5 bases, with 14 bases between them. The CDR3 spells CASSLVSGLLETQYF. As DNA, the CDR3 is TGTGCCAGCAGCTTAGTGTCCGGACTCCTGGAGACCCAGTACTTC.